This TCR beta chain comes out of a study of cytomegalovirus exposure and HLA in healthy donors. Whole-study findings and limits: Per published reports, the classifier diagnosed cytomegalovirus status with high specificity and sensitivity. TCR beta V segments were, for the most part, productive about 87% or about 30% of the time in an earlier analysis. Three chains tied to CMV proved CMV antigen-specific in vitro.

Note on this clone: Its antigen is as yet unknown.

A multiplex PCR was run with 60 Vbeta primers and 13 Jbeta primers. Assay: immunoSEQ multiplex PCR; the TCRdb copy retains only in-frame clones and omits some. The sample totals more than 50,000 clones. CDR3 length: 15 amino acids. Germline V CDR1 and CDR2: SQVTM, ANQGSEA. V shed 0 bases and J 2 bases; nucleotides not matched to a gene: 7. The sequenced sample was PBMCs. The chain is built from TRBV29-1 and TRBJ2-7; the match to TRBD1 covers 7 bases. The sequence came from a man over 45 in good health and CMV-seropositive. DNA of the CDR3: TGCAGCGTTGAAGAGAGGGCAGGGGGTCCCTACGAGCAGTACTTC. Translation: CSVEERAGGPYEQYF.